This passage covers 16 T cell receptor beta chains from one sample sequenced in a study of somatic mutations in cytotoxic T cells in rheumatoid arthritis. This table comes from immunoSEQ multiplex PCR, and its TCRdb copy is limited to in-frame clones, with some not included. This table has almost 20,000 clones, roughly nine tenths appearing once. Sequencing used CD8+ T cells sorted from blood. These receptors all come from a man aged 35 to 55 in good health.

The chain carries TRBV27 and TRBJ2-4, with a weak D call TRBD2 (5 bases). The CDR3 runs to 15 residues. Trimming cost V 5 bases and J 0 bases, with 11 bases left between them. From germline, CDR1 is MNHEY and CDR2 SMNVEV (reference sequence). In DNA form, the CDR3 reads TGTGCCAGCAGTCTCCGAGGGCTAGCCAAAAACATTCAGTACTTC. Translated, it gives CASSLRGLAKNIQYF.

The rearrangement joins TRBV28 to TRBJ2-1, with 7 bases fitting TRBD2. Germline V gene lookup returns CDR1 MDHEN and CDR2 SYDVKM. CDR3 length equals 13 residues. Trimming took 5 bases from V and 10 from J; bases not matched to a gene: 8. Here the CDR3 reads CASSNSGGGEQFF. For the CDR3, the DNA is TGTGCCAGCAGTAATTCGGGCGGGGGAGAGCAGTTCTTC.

The gene calls are TRBV18 and TRBJ2-1, with D hard to call. The CDR3 sequence is 13 residues long. Germline V gene sequence: CDR1 KGHSH, CDR2 LQKENI. The ends were cut back, 3 bases at V and 6 bases at J, with 9 bases in the middle. CDR3 region: CASSPDRGNEQFF. The CDR3 DNA reads as TGTGCCAGCTCACCGGACCGTGGCAATGAGCAGTTCTTC.

Written as DNA, the CDR3 is TGTGCCAGCAGCAAAGCCCCCCTAGGGACAGGCGACACCGGGGAGCTGTTTTTT. As protein: CASSKAPLGTGDTGELFF. The chain links TRBV21-1 to TRBJ2-2; TRBD1 is the table's D call, not checked against the DNA. TRBV21-1 is a recognized pseudogene. The CDR3 extends over 18 amino acids.

The chain employs TRBV5-4 and TRBJ1-1, with D possibly TRBD1 on 6 matching bases. Germline V lookup: CDR1 SGHNT, CDR2 YYREEE (reference sequence). This CDR3 region has 16 residues. Trimming stripped 3 bases from V and 1 base from J, with 16 bases between. Here the CDR3 reads CASSWGPGPTNTEAFF. CDR3 nucleotides: TGTGCCAGCAGCTGGGGGCCGGGACCCACGAACACTGAAGCTTTCTTT.

J is TRBJ2-3 and V is TRBV27; TRBD2 matches 8 bases. CDR1 is MNHEY and CDR2 is SMNVEV in the germline V gene (reference sequence). The CDR3 has 16 amino acids. V dropped 1 base and J dropped 5; count of bases not matched to a gene: 8. CDR3 amino acids: CASSLLGLAGEDTQYF. The DNA of the CDR3 is TGTGCCAGCAGTTTATTGGGCCTAGCGGGTGAAGATACGCAGTATTTT.

By frequency in the sample, this clone is medium-sized. This chain links TRBV7-8 with TRBJ1-1; no definite D call. CDR3 length equals 14 residues. Germline V gene lookup returns CDR1 SGHVS and CDR2 FQNEAQ. V lost 1 base and J 2 bases, leaving 8 bases between the germline ends. In DNA form, the CDR3 reads TGTGCCAGCAGCTTAGGATATAGCAACACTGAAGCTTTCTTT. It codes for CASSLGYSNTEAFF. Drawing the rest from reference TRBV7-8 and TRBJ1-1, the complete variable domain is GAGVSQSPRYKVAKRGQDVALRCDPISGHVSLFWYQQALGQGPEFLTYFQNEAQLDKSGLPSDRFFAERPEGSVSTLKIQRTQQEDSAVYLCASSLGYSNTEAFFGQGTRLTVV.

The rearrangement uses TRBV27 and TRBJ2-7; 8 bases fit TRBD2. This CDR3 is built from 15 residues. Germline V gives CDR1 MNHEY, CDR2 SMNVEV (reference sequence). V lost 6 bases, J lost 2 bases, and 9 bases stayed unmatched. The CDR3 is CASSRAGGETYEQYF. The CDR3 coding sequence is TGTGCCAGCAGCCGAGCCGGGGGGGAGACCTACGAGCAGTACTTC.

Concerning this clone: The junction does not match germline at one end; this may be a read error. The same CDR3 is also encoded by other DNA sequences in this sample. The chain carries TRBV13 and TRBJ2-1; D is perhaps TRBD1 or TRBD2 (5 bases each). The CDR3 has 11 residues. Germline V gene data show CDR1 as PRHDT and CDR2 as FYEKMQ (reference sequence). CDR3 sequence (DNA): TGTGCCAGTAGCTTGGGACCAGGGCTGTTCTTC. This gives the protein CASSLGPGLFF.

This clone was observed a handful of times. V and J are TRBV28 and TRBJ1-3; D perhaps matches TRBD1 (5 bases). The CDR3 loop spans 15 amino acids. Germline CDR1 reads MDHEN; CDR2 reads SYDVKM. V lost 3 bases to trimming and J lost 0 bases, with 9 bases between them. DNA for the CDR3: TGTGCCAGCAGTTTCTTCAGGGACTCTGGAAACACCATATATTTT. Protein: CASSFFRDSGNTIYF.

This clone was recorded once. This sequence joins TRBV27 and TRBJ2-3; D possibly uses TRBD1 or TRBD2 (6 bases each). CDR1 MNHEY and CDR2 SMNVEV come from the germline V gene (reference sequence). This CDR3 is built from 15 residues. V lost 4 bases and J 4 bases, leaving 15 bases between the germline ends. The CDR3 reads CASSSYLGGADTQYF. The DNA of the CDR3 is TGTGCCAGCAGTTCGTACCTGGGGGGCGCAGATACGCAGTATTTT.

This chain uses TRBV5-4 with TRBJ2-7; 7 nucleotides agree with TRBD2. Trimming removed 0 bases from V and 7 bases from J; junction bases left unmatched: 10. The germline gives CDR1 SGHNT, CDR2 YYREEE (reference sequence). This CDR3 comprises 15 residues. This CDR3 reads CASSLELAAAGEQYF. The CDR3 nucleotides read TGTGCCAGCAGCTTGGAGCTAGCGGCGGCAGGGGAGCAGTACTTC.

The CDR3 is CASSSPGVEQYF. Here the CDR3 DNA reads TGTGCCAGCAGCTCCCCAGGGGTCGAGCAGTACTTC. This chain joins TRBV9 and TRBJ2-7; perhaps TRBD1 as D (6 bases). CDR1 is SGDLS, CDR2 YYNGEE, per germline. The CDR3 extends over 12 amino acids. Trimming stripped 4 bases from V and 6 bases from J, with 11 bases between.

The CDR3 loop is CASSMGQGPAYGYTF. The DNA for the CDR3 is TGTGCCAGTAGTATGGGGCAGGGACCGGCCTATGGCTACACCTTC. This chain joins TRBV19 and TRBJ1-2; D might be TRBD1 (5 bases). Trimming removed 3 bases at V and 4 bases at J, with 15 bases between. This CDR3 is built from 15 residues. Germline CDR1 LNHDA, CDR2 SQIVND (reference sequence).

The rearrangement links TRBV14 to TRBJ2-5; D tentatively fits TRBD1 or TRBD2 (5 bases each). Germline CDR1 and CDR2: SGHDN and FVKESK. With 3 bases removed from V and 5 bases from J, the gap between germline ends came to 19 bases. This CDR3 region has 16 residues. CDR3 in DNA: TGTGCCAGCAGCCATACGGACAAGGGACGGGATGAGACCCAGTACTTC. It yields the protein CASSHTDKGRDETQYF.

V and J are TRBV4-3 and TRBJ2-1; TRBD2 matches at 8 bases. Germline assignment: CDR1 LGHNA and CDR2 YSLEER. The CDR3 runs to 16 residues. With V trimmed by 0 bases and J by 3 bases, 4 bases remained unmatched. The CDR3 DNA reads TGCGCCAGCAGCCAAGATTCCAGCGGGAGCTACAATGAGCAGTTCTTC. Translated: CASSQDSSGSYNEQFF.